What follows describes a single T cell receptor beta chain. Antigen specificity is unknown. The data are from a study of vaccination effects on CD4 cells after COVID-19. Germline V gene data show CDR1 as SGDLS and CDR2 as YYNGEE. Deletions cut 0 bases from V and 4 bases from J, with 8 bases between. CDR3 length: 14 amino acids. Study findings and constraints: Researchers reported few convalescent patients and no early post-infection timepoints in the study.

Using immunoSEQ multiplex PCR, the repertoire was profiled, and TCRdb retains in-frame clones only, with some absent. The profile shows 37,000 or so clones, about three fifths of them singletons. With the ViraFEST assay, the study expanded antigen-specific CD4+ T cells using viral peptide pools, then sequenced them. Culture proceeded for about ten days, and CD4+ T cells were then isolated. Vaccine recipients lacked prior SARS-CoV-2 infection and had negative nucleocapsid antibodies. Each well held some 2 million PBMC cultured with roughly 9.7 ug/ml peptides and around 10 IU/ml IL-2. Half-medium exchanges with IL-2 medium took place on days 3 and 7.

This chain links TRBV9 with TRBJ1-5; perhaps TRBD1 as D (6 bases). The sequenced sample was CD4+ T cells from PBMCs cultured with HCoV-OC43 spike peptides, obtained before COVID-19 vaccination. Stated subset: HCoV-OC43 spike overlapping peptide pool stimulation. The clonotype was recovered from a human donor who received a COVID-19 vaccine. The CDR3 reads CASSVGTANQPQHF. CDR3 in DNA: TGTGCCAGCAGCGTAGGGACAGCAAATCAGCCCCAGCATTTT.